Sequencing of this TCR beta chain was carried out in a study of Ad26.COV2.S vaccination and SARS-CoV-2 variants. Study-wide context: The donor was enrolled in the Ad26.COV2.S arm of the COV1001 trial. Intramuscular Ad26.COV2.S at 5x10^10 or 1x10^11 viral particles.

Overall study results and limits: Possibly, TCR breadth and depth analyses underestimated total T cell responses. Individuals receiving vaccine had higher spike-specific TCR breadth than placebo recipients did.

As regards this clone: Its target is not known.

The sample's treatment: 15 to 20 received Ad26.COV2.S at low or high dose, single or two shots; a few received placebo; per-sample allocation not given. Collection of the samples took place on day 63 after the first injection of vaccine or placebo. TCRdb's table, derived via immunoSEQ multiplex PCR, lists solely in-frame clones and lacks some. The table has approximately 410,000 clones, around 93% seen once; the top ten hold about 1.7%. There are 16 residues in the CDR3. The germline V gene has CDR1 MNHEY and CDR2 SVGAGI. The V gene end was trimmed by 0 bases and the J gene end by 4 bases; junction bases not matched to a gene: 5.

The sample was peripheral blood, taken in a trial of Ad26.COV2.S vaccine versus placebo. The sequence derives from a person between 18 and 65 years old who received the Ad26.COV2.S COVID-19 vaccine or a placebo. The rearrangement links TRBV6-5 to TRBJ2-2, with TRBD2 matching 7 bases. The CDR3 sequence is CASSYSPSGVTGELFF. The DNA of the CDR3 is TGTGCCAGCAGTTACTCGCCCAGCGGGGTCACCGGGGAGCTGTTTTTT.